This TCR beta chain was profiled in a study of blood T cell repertoires in COVID-19. Study members were between about 18 and 100 years old and lived in some 22 US regions. As handled by the study authors: From reference gene primer amplification, estimates of nucleated cell counts were derived. Method: immunoSEQ multiplex PCR; TCRdb's copy keeps in-frame clones and lacks some. Clone size and V and J calls were adopted from that table, with D and trimming inferred from the DNA. The repertoire holds under 500,000 clones, with roughly nine tenths as singletons. The CDR3 runs to 15 residues. From germline, CDR1 is SQVTM and CDR2 ANQGSEA. V lost 5 bases to trimming and J lost 5 bases; unmatched junction nucleotides: 12.

The source is a woman between 18 and 30 years old with acute COVID-19. The sample was PBMCs or T cells enriched from blood (not recorded which). The V gene is TRBV29-1, the J gene TRBJ2-3; 8 nucleotides agree with TRBD2. The CDR3 region is CSVPTSGRWGDTQYF. CDR3 coding DNA: TGCAGCGTTCCCACTAGCGGTCGGTGGGGAGATACGCAGTATTTT.